This TCR beta chain emerged from a study of CD8+ T cells in alopecia areata. Study observations and caveats: Patients displayed less clarity in TCR sharing than mice, a finding possibly related to HLA.

RNA was isolated and reverse transcribed to cDNA, the sequencing template. TCRdb's table, derived via immunoSEQ multiplex PCR, lists solely in-frame clones and lacks some. Of some 30,000 clones in the sample, 60% to 85% were seen once. Concerning this clone: The antigen is undetermined.

Researchers took lesional scalp punch biopsies and peripheral blood from people who were alopecia areata patients. The sample taken for sequencing was NKG2D-low CD8+ T cells sorted from blood. The origin of this receptor is a human donor with alopecia areata.

CDR3 sequence: CASSEGDTSSYNEQFF. The CDR3 coding sequence is TGTGCCAGCAGTGAAGGGGACACGAGCTCCTACAATGAGCAGTTCTTC. The rearrangement joins TRBV6-4 to TRBJ2-1; D is possibly TRBD1 (6 bases). Germline V gene sequence: CDR1 MRHNA, CDR2 SNTAGT. V lost 3 bases to trimming and J lost 0 bases, with 12 bases between them. The CDR3 has 16 amino acids.